The TCR beta chain under discussion was sequenced for a study of T cell repertoires in aging, cancer and after chemotherapy. Notes on the study in general: Loss of evenness, beyond lost richness, contributed to age-related TCR diversity decline in cancer patients. Age-matched healthy donors had significantly more diverse, less clonal blood TCR repertoires than untreated cancer patients. Across the chemotherapy interval, each cancer cohort showed higher median generation probability, suggesting thymic rebound.

The V segment lost 8 bases and the J segment 5 bases; nucleotides outside the gene matches: 25. The CDR3 contains 19 residues. Germline values: CDR1 MNHEY, CDR2 SVGEGT. By share, this clonotype ranks as medium-sized. The antigen is not known. Amplification of TCR beta used genomic DNA extracted from peripheral blood. Rearranged V-D-J TRB sequences were amplified with a mixed TRB-A/B primer pool. MiXCR was run by TCRdb on the multiplex PCR reads, yielding one entry per CDR3 protein. The sample carries under 6,500 distinct CDR3 sequences, approximately 29% recorded once. Specimen: blood. V is TRBV6-2 or TRBV6-3 and J is TRBJ2-5; 8 nucleotides line up with TRBD2. The TCR originated in a human donor with a blood cancer. The CDR3 region is CASAPNAGSSAGAWETQYF. The CDR3 DNA is TGTGCCAGCGCCCCGAACGCGGGGTCGTCAGCGGGAGCGTGGGAGACCCAGTACTTC.